One T cell receptor (beta chain) is described in this entry. Its antigen is still unknown. These data are taken from a study of molecular identifiers for immune sequencing clone quantification. Germline CDR1 and CDR2: LNHDA and SQIVND (reference sequence). The length of the CDR3 is 14 residues. Trimming cost V 5 bases and J 6 bases; bases outside gene matches: 3. For bulk TCR libraries, previously described methods and listed TCR primers were used. TCRdb reprocessed the PCR reads via MiXCR and lists one record per CDR3 protein. The sample has 90,000 to 120,000 distinct CDR3 sequences, roughly 38% seen once. General observations from the study: Among more than 850,000 naive cells, spiked Jurkat TCR RNA from a single cell was reportedly detectable. Clones carrying above 20 RNA copies accounted for over 99% of effector molecules, under 1% in naive cells.

The chain couples TRBV19 to TRBJ1-6; 8 bases are shared with TRBD1. The sample consisted of naive CD8+ T cells from blood, with Jurkat cell RNA spiked in. Subset noted: FACS-sorted CD8+CD4-CCR7+CD45RA+ naive T cells. This sequence originates from a human donor in good health. Some libraries in this study had Jurkat cell RNA spiked in. The CDR3 DNA follows: TGTGCCAGTAGTCGAGACAGGGGTAATTCACCCCTCCACTTT. Encoded protein: CASSRDRGNSPLHF. The full variable domain, completed using reference TRBV19 and TRBJ1-6, is DGGITQSPKYLFRKEGQNVTLSCEQNLNHDAMYWYRQDPGQGLRLIYYSQIVNDFQKGDIAEGYSVSREKKESFPLTVTSAQKNPTAFYLCASSRDRGNSPLHFGNGTRLTVT.